This TCR beta chain was retrieved from a study of early stage breast cancer tumors. The CDR3 runs to 16 residues. Germline-derived CDR1 and CDR2 are MNHNY and SVGAGI (reference sequence). V was pared by 6 bases and J by 2 bases, with 8 bases of the junction left unmatched. The table came from immunoSEQ multiplex PCR; TCRdb's copy has only in-frame clones and leaves some out. In the table there are some 41,000 clones, about 78% of which are singletons. This sequence was found in a person in their fifties with breast cancer. The rearrangement uses TRBV6-6 and TRBJ2-1, with TRBD1 identical over 9 bases. Source material: blood. The DNA of the CDR3 is TGTGCCAGCAGACCCCGACAGGGGGGGACCTACAATGAGCAGTTCTTC. It is translated as CASRPRQGGTYNEQFF.